This TCR beta chain was found in a study of T cell responses to AZD1222 COVID-19 vaccine. Study-level background: Second doses at about 4 or about 12 weeks were pooled.

Libraries were prepared by immunoSEQ multiplex PCR; TCRdb keeps only in-frame clonotypes and omits some of them. This repertoire shows some 160,000 clones, around 92% found once; its top ten account for approximately 1%. As for this clone: Its matching antigen is unknown.

This CDR3 has 13 amino acids. Germline V gene lookup returns CDR1 LGHNT and CDR2 FRNRAP. Trimming pared 0 bases from V and 6 bases from J, leaving 6 bases between. The study, taken as a whole, reports: Seropositivity was recorded at baseline in only 6 or 7 AZD1222 recipients. Scientists sampled the repertoires only once the peak T cell response had passed.

The sample here was peripheral blood, taken on day 0 of AZD1222 vaccination. This chain uses TRBV12-5 with TRBJ1-5, with D unclear. This receptor was obtained from an adult in good health. CDR3 region: CASGLVHSQPQHF. CDR3 DNA sequence: TGTGCTAGTGGTTTGGTACACAGTCAGCCCCAGCATTTT.